These 30 T cell receptor beta chains share one sample of origin, sequenced in a study of T-cell reconstitution after alpha-beta-depleted transplantation in children. Unique molecular identifiers were used in preparing the TCRbeta library. From the PCR reads, TCRdb called clonotypes with MiXCR, one entry per CDR3 protein. The sample holds 600,000 or so distinct CDR3 sequences, about 23% seen once. The source was PBMCs, mostly from graft donor cells, collected 360 days after TCRalphabeta/CD19-depleted stem cell transplant. The receptors originated from a boy younger than two who had a stem cell transplant for acute myeloid leukemia, so the T cells may come from the graft donor.

This clonotype was observed a few times. The rearrangement joins TRBV7-9 to TRBJ1-4; TRBD1 might be the D (6 bases). CDR3 length: 15 amino acids. Germline lookup yields CDR1 SEHNR and CDR2 FQNEAQ (reference sequence). The V end lost 1 base, the J end lost 3 bases, and 9 bases lay between the germline ends. CDR3 amino acids: CASSLGQVANEKLFF. DNA of the CDR3: TGTGCCAGCAGCTTAGGACAGGTGGCTAATGAAAAACTGTTTTTT.

In this sample, this clonotype turned up many times. This chain uses TRBV24-1 with TRBJ1-5; 7 positions agree with TRBD1. V lost 4 bases and J lost 8; bases outside the gene matches: 10. CDR3 length: 15 residues. Germline CDR1 KGHDR, CDR2 SFDVKD. The CDR3 spells CATSDPDRAGEPQHF. The CDR3 coding sequence is TGTGCCACCAGTGACCCCGACAGGGCGGGGGAGCCCCAGCATTTT.

CDR3 region: CASSPFRAGNTIYF. In DNA, the CDR3 is TGTGCCAGCAGTCCCTTCAGAGCTGGAAACACCATATATTTT. The chain combines TRBV6-1 with TRBJ1-3; no definite D call. Germline assignment: CDR1 MNHNS and CDR2 SASEGT. The CDR3 is 14 residues long. The V end was cut by 5 bases, the J end by 2 bases, with 10 bases between.

V usage is TRBV20-1 and J usage is TRBJ2-7, with 9 bases that match TRBD1. The length of the CDR3 is 13 residues. The V gene's germline CDR1 is DFQATT and CDR2 SNEGSKA (reference sequence). The J segment lost 6 bases and the V segment lost 1 base, leaving 4 bases of the junction unmatched. The CDR3 reads CSARGTGVGEQYV. DNA of the CDR3: TGCAGTGCTAGAGGGACAGGGGTGGGCGAGCAGTACGTC.

In this sample, this clonotype turned up a few times. The chain employs TRBV5-1 and TRBJ2-3; 8 bases match TRBD2. Germline V gene data show CDR1 as SGHRS and CDR2 as YFSETQ. V lost 1 base and J lost 5; bases outside the gene matches: 6. The CDR3 spans 15 residues. The CDR3 coding sequence is TGCGCCAGCAGCTTGTCAAGCGGGGGAAAAGATACGCAGTATTTT. This gives the protein CASSLSSGGKDTQYF.

This clonotype was counted only a few times. The rearrangement joins TRBV7-6 to TRBJ2-7; the D call may be TRBD1 or TRBD2 (5 bases each). The V and J ends lost 2 bases and 4 bases respectively, with 18 bases between them. CDR1 is SGHVS, CDR2 FNYEAQ, per germline. The CDR3 has 16 residues. The CDR3 here is CASSLFWDRDGYEQYV. CDR3 nucleotides: TGTGCCAGCAGCTTATTCTGGGACCGGGACGGATACGAGCAGTACGTC.

This clonotype was seen ten or more times. The chain is built from TRBV20-1 and TRBJ2-7; 7 bases line up with TRBD1. V dropped 6 bases and J dropped 3; count of bases not matched to a gene: 8. The CDR3 is 13 amino acids. The germline V gene has CDR1 DFQATT and CDR2 SNEGSKA (reference sequence). CDR3 in DNA: TGCAGTGCGTCAGGGGGTACCGTCTACGAGCAGTACTTC. This encodes CSASGGTVYEQYF.

This clonotype was seen at least ten times. This chain connects TRBV10-3 to TRBJ1-2, with D possibly being TRBD1 (6 bases). V lost 5 bases and J 10 bases, leaving 17 bases between the germline ends. Looked up from germline, CDR1 is ENHRY and CDR2 is SYGVKD. The CDR3 is 13 amino acids. CDR3 in DNA: TGTGCCATCAGTACCGGGACACGCCATGACTACACCTTC. Translation: CAISTGTRHDYTF.

V usage is TRBV6-1 and J usage is TRBJ1-1; weak D call: TRBD1 (6 bases). V dropped 6 bases and J dropped 1 base, with 12 bases sitting between them. In germline, CDR1 is MNHNS, CDR2 SASEGT. This CDR3 contains 14 residues. CDR3 sequence reads: CASSRQVGNTEAFF. CDR3 bases: TGTGCCAGCAGCCGACAGGTCGGGAACACTGAAGCTTTCTTT.

This clonotype occurred a few times. The chain uses TRBV6-5 and TRBJ2-2, with D unclear. Between the trimmed V and J ends, which lost 2 bases and 4 bases, there was a span of 11 bases. The CDR3 has 15 residues. Germline V gives CDR1 MNHEY, CDR2 SVGAGI. For the CDR3, the DNA is TGTGCCAGCAGTTACGGATCACTATCCACCGGGGAGCTGTTTTTT. It codes for CASSYGSLSTGELFF.

The sample holds a few counts of this clonotype. The chain recombines TRBV20-1 with TRBJ1-4; weak D call: TRBD1 (6 bases). Germline CDR1 is DFQATT and CDR2 is SNEGSKA (reference sequence). This CDR3 spans 13 amino acids. V shed 4 bases and J shed 0 bases, with 6 bases lying between them. The CDR3 loop is CSAKGATNEKLFF. As DNA, the CDR3 is TGCAGTGCTAAGGGGGCAACTAATGAAAAACTGTTTTTT.

This clonotype was seen a few times. V gene TRBV5-1 combines with J gene TRBJ2-3, with 7 positions matching TRBD2. CDR1 is SGHRS and CDR2 is YFSETQ in the germline V gene. The CDR3 is 16 amino acids. J lost 1 base, V lost 4 bases, and 9 bases had no gene match. The DNA of the CDR3 is TGCGCCAGCAGCCCCTCGGCGGGAGTGGGCACAGATACGCAGTATTTT. This codes for CASSPSAGVGTDTQYF.

This clonotype has only a few counts. This chain uses TRBV27 with TRBJ2-1; D might be TRBD1 (6 bases). The CDR3 is 14 amino acids. V was clipped by 8 bases and J by 6 bases, with 17 bases between them. Germline values: CDR1 MNHEY, CDR2 SMNVEV (reference sequence). CDR3 nucleotides: TGTGCCAGCGGGGTTACAGGGCAGTTCAATGAGCAGTTCTTC. Residues: CASGVTGQFNEQFF.

This clonotype appeared many times. The rearrangement uses TRBV30 and TRBJ2-1, with D perhaps matching TRBD1 or TRBD2 (5 bases each). This CDR3 is 13 amino acids long. The V end was cut by 4 bases, the J end by 6 bases, with 13 bases between. Germline V lookup: CDR1 GTSNPN, CDR2 SVGIG (reference sequence). DNA for the CDR3: TGTGCCTGGATTTTGGGGGAAAGCAATGAGCAGTTCTTC. It is translated as CAWILGESNEQFF.

The chain combines TRBV7-2 with TRBJ2-5, with 9 bases that match TRBD2. With V trimmed by 1 base and J by 4 bases, 10 bases remained unmatched. The CDR3 contains 17 residues. The germline CDR1 and CDR2 sequences are SGHTA and FQGNSA. The CDR3 is CASSLDASGVILETQYF. The CDR3 coding sequence is TGTGCCAGCAGCTTAGACGCTAGCGGGGTAATTTTAGAGACCCAGTACTTC.

This clonotype was seen at least ten times. V gene TRBV25-1 combines with J gene TRBJ2-3, with a possible D match to TRBD2 (5 bases). CDR3 length: 15 residues. Germline V CDR1 and CDR2: MGHDK, SYGVNS. Trimming removed 6 bases at V and 0 bases at J, with 13 bases between. CDR3 in DNA: TGTGCCAGCAGGGGCCGGGGTACGAGCACAGATACGCAGTATTTT. Translating gives CASRGRGTSTDTQYF.

This clonotype came up many times. This chain joins TRBV5-1 and TRBJ2-2; tentatively, D is TRBD1 (5 bases). Germline-derived CDR1 and CDR2 are SGHRS and YFSETQ. Trimming pared 0 bases from V and 2 bases from J, leaving 8 bases between. The CDR3 has 15 residues. The CDR3 is CASSLGGQNTGELFF. In DNA, the CDR3 is TGCGCCAGCAGCTTGGGAGGACAAAACACCGGGGAGCTGTTTTTT.

This clonotype was counted many times. This chain joins TRBV5-5 and TRBJ2-1; a weak D match, TRBD1 (6 bases). The germline V gene has CDR1 SGHKS and CDR2 YYEKEE (reference sequence). The CDR3 contains 12 residues. Trimming took off 4 bases at V and 15 bases at J, with 17 bases between the two ends. The CDR3 DNA reads as TGTGCCAGCAGCGGTGGGGGCCCAAGGCGGTTCTTC. Amino acid sequence: CASSGGGPRRFF.

This clonotype was seen more than once but under ten times. V gene TRBV6-1 combines with J gene TRBJ2-5, with TRBD2 matching over 12 bases. CDR3 length: 13 residues. The ends lost 6 bases at V and 6 bases at J; junction bases unmatched: 2. CDR1 MNHNS and CDR2 SASEGT come from the germline V gene. The CDR3 is CASRGLAGKTQYF. CDR3 coding DNA: TGTGCCAGCAGAGGACTAGCGGGGAAGACCCAGTACTTC.

The chain uses TRBV20-1 and TRBJ2-1, with D possibly being TRBD1 or TRBD2 (6 bases each). The germline V and J ends were trimmed by 2 bases and 6 bases, with 11 bases remaining between them. Germline V gives CDR1 DFQATT, CDR2 SNEGSKA (reference sequence). The CDR3 is 13 amino acids. The DNA of the CDR3 is TGCAGTGCTAGAATCGGGGGCCGCAATGAGCAGTTCTTC. Its protein product is CSARIGGRNEQFF.

V usage is TRBV27 and J usage is TRBJ2-5; 10 bases line up with TRBD1. The CDR3 is made up of 15 amino acids. Germline loops: CDR1 MNHEY, CDR2 SMNVEV (reference sequence). The V and J ends lost 5 bases and 2 bases, in that order; junction bases with no gene match: 5. CDR3 in DNA: TGTGCCAGCAGTCGACAGGGGGCATGGCAAGAGACCCAGTACTTC. It encodes CASSRQGAWQETQYF.

This clonotype was found a few times. V gene TRBV7-8 combines with J gene TRBJ2-5; the D gene is possibly TRBD2 (8 bases). This CDR3 contains 17 residues. The V and J ends lost 7 bases and 1 base respectively, with 22 bases between them. Germline V gene lookup returns CDR1 SGHVS and CDR2 FQNEAQ. CDR3 nucleotides: TGTGCCAGCACCACACCTACGGGGGGGACAGCCCAAGAGACCCAGTACTTC. As protein: CASTTPTGGTAQETQYF.

The rearrangement joins TRBV9 to TRBJ1-4, with a tentative D call TRBD1 (6 bases). This CDR3 is 15 amino acids long. The germline V gene has CDR1 SGDLS and CDR2 YYNGEE. Deletions cut 0 bases from V and 7 bases from J, with 13 bases between. This chain's CDR3 is CASSVGSQGFEKLFF. The DNA of the CDR3 is TGTGCCAGCAGCGTAGGAAGTCAGGGGTTTGAAAAACTGTTTTTT.

In this sample, this clonotype turned up a few times. CDR3 sequence (DNA): TGTGCCAGCAGTTACTCTCCCCAGGGATTCACTGAAGCTTTCTTT. Translating gives CASSYSPQGFTEAFF. V is TRBV6-5 and J is TRBJ1-1; perhaps TRBD1 as D (5 bases). The CDR3 spans 15 residues. CDR1 is MNHEY and CDR2 is SVGAGI in the germline V gene. The germline V and J ends were trimmed by 0 bases and 4 bases, with 12 bases remaining between them.

This clonotype was seen at least ten times. V gene TRBV6-5 combines with J gene TRBJ2-7; D gene ambiguous. The length of the CDR3 is 11 residues. Trimming pared 4 bases from V and 3 bases from J, leaving 4 bases between. The V gene's germline CDR1 is MNHEY and CDR2 SVGAGI. The CDR3 DNA sequence: TGTGCCAGCAGTTGGAACTACGAGCAGTACTTC. Its translation is CASSWNYEQYF.

The sample holds a few counts of this clonotype. The chain links TRBV20-1 to TRBJ1-4; D is uncertain. This CDR3 has 16 residues. With 1 base removed from V and 0 bases from J, the gap between germline ends came to 12 bases. Germline V gene data show CDR1 as DFQATT and CDR2 as SNEGSKA (reference sequence). DNA for the CDR3: TGCAGTGCTAGAGGGACTAAAGGTGCAACTAATGAAAAACTGTTTTTT. This encodes CSARGTKGATNEKLFF.

This clonotype was recorded many times. Here the CDR3 reads CASRLDRDQETQYF. CDR3 bases: TGTGCCAGCAGGTTGGACAGGGATCAAGAGACCCAGTACTTC. The chain recombines TRBV7-2 with TRBJ2-5, with 8 bases lining up with TRBD1. The V segment lost 6 bases and the J segment 2 bases; nucleotides outside the gene matches: 5. CDR3 length: 14 amino acids. CDR1 is SGHTA, CDR2 FQGNSA, per germline.

This clonotype has just a few counts. This chain uses TRBV20-1 with TRBJ2-7; D might be TRBD1 or TRBD2, each matching 6 bases. V lost 6 bases and J lost 3, with 15 bases in between. The CDR3 contains 13 residues. The germline V gene encodes CDR1 DFQATT and CDR2 SNEGSKA (reference sequence). As DNA, the CDR3 is TGCAGTGCGGAGGGACATACTCACTACGAGCAGTACTTC. It is translated as CSAEGHTHYEQYF.

This chain links TRBV9 with TRBJ2-7, with 7 bases that match TRBD1. With V trimmed by 0 bases and J by 0 bases, 3 bases remained unmatched. The germline CDR1 and CDR2 sequences are SGDLS and YYNGEE. The CDR3 contains 15 residues. This CDR3 is CASSVGAGGSYEQYF. The CDR3 bases are TGTGCCAGCAGCGTAGGGGCAGGGGGCTCCTACGAGCAGTACTTC.

This clonotype was seen a handful of times. The chain has TRBV12-3 or TRBV12-4 and TRBJ2-7; D is perhaps TRBD1 (6 bases). V lost 6 bases and J lost 2, with 11 bases in between. This CDR3 contains 13 residues. In DNA form, the CDR3 reads TGTGCCAGCAGGCGGACAGCCACCTACGAGCAGTACTTC. Translated, it gives CASRRTATYEQYF.